This record covers a single T cell receptor (beta chain). Its specificity is not known. The sample contains more than one DNA sequence encoding this CDR3. The sample belongs to a study of cytomegalovirus exposure and HLA in healthy donors. As for the study in general: Genetic ancestry analysis placed over 65% of the 300 to 400 donors that were genotyped in the Caucasian-associated cluster.

This CDR3 spans 17 amino acids. Germline lookup yields CDR1 SGHVS and CDR2 FNYEAQ. Trimming stripped 5 bases from V and 4 bases from J, with 20 bases between. Overall study results and limits: Within a later analysis, the majority of CMV-associated TCR beta chains appeared HLA-restricted. Most TCR beta V segments were productive about 87% or about 30% of the time in an earlier analysis.

The primer mix had 60 Vbeta and 13 Jbeta primers. The repertoire was sequenced with immunoSEQ multiplex PCR; TCRdb's copy has only in-frame clones and lacks some. The table includes more than 150,000 clones, over 80% detected once. Sequenced input: PBMCs. The clonotype originates from a man over 45 in good health and CMV-seronegative. The chain has TRBV7-6 and TRBJ2-2, with D perhaps matching TRBD2 (5 bases). The CDR3 sequence: CASSMRALAGGTGELFF. CDR3 coding DNA: TGTGCCAGCAGCATGAGGGCGCTAGCAGGAGGCACCGGGGAGCTGTTTTTT.